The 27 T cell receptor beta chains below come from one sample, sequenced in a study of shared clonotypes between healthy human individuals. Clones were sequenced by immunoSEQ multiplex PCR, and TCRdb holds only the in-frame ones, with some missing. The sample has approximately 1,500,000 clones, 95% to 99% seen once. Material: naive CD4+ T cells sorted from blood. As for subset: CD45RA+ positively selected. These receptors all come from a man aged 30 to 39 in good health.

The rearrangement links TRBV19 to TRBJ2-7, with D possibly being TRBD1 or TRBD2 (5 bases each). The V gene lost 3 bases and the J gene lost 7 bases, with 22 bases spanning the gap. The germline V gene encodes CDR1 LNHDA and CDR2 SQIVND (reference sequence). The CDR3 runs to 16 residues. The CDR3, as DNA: TGTGCCAGTAGTATCCTGGGACCCGTCGAAATGTCTGAGCAGTACTTC. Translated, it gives CASSILGPVEMSEQYF.

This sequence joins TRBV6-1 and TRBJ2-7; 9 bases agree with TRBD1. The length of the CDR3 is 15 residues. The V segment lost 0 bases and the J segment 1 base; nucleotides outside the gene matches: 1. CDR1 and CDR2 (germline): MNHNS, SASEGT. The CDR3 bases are TGTGCCAGCAGTGAAGCGGACAGGGGTTCCTACGAGCAGTACTTC. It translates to CASSEADRGSYEQYF.

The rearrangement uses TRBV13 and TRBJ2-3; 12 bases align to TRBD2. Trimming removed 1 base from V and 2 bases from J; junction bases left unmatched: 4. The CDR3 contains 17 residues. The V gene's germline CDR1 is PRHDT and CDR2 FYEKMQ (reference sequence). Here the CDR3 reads CASSLELAGGPTDTQYF. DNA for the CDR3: TGTGCCAGCAGCTTAGAACTAGCGGGAGGCCCCACAGATACGCAGTATTTT.

The CDR3 nucleotides read TGCGCCAGCAGTGAGTTGGTATGGGGGACTAGTCGTGTGGAGCAGTTCTTC. This gives the protein CASSELVWGTSRVEQFF. The chain recombines TRBV10-2 with TRBJ2-1, with 8 nucleotides matching TRBD2. The CDR3 spans 17 residues. Germline V lookup: CDR1 WSHSY, CDR2 SAAADI. Trimming at V came to 1 base and at J to 10 bases, leaving 15 bases not matched to a gene.

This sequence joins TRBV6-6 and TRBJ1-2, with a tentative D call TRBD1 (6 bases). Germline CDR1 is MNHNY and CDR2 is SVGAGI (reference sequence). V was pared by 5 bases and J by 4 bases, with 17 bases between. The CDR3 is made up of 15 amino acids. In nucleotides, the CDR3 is TGTGCCAGCAGTCACGAGACAGGAGGAGTCTATGGCTACACCTTC. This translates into CASSHETGGVYGYTF.

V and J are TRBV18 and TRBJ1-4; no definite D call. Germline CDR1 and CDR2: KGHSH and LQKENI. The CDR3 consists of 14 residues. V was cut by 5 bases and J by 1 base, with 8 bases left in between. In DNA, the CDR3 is TGTGCCAGCTCAGGCCCGGAAACTAATGAAAAACTGTTTTTT. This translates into CASSGPETNEKLFF.

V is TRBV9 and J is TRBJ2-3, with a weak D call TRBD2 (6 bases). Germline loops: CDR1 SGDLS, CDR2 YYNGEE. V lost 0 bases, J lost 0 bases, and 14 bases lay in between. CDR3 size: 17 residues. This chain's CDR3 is CASSVAGAGRSTDTQYF. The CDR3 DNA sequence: TGTGCCAGCAGCGTAGCTGGAGCGGGCCGTAGCACAGATACGCAGTATTTT.

The CDR3 DNA is TGTGCCAGCAGCCCCGCCCCCCAAGAGACCCAGTACTTC. Amino acid sequence: CASSPAPQETQYF. V and J are TRBV9 and TRBJ2-5; D not resolved. The CDR3 extends over 13 amino acids. Germline CDR1 is SGDLS and CDR2 is YYNGEE. Trimming removed 4 bases at V and 1 base at J, with 8 bases between. The full variable domain, in which reference TRBV9 and TRBJ2-5 provide the parts outside the CDR3, is DSGVTQTPKHLITATGQRVTLRCSPRSGDLSVYWYQQSLDQGLQFLIQYYNGEERAKGNILERFSAQQFPDLHSELNLSSLELGDSALYFCASSPAPQETQYFGPGTRLLVL.

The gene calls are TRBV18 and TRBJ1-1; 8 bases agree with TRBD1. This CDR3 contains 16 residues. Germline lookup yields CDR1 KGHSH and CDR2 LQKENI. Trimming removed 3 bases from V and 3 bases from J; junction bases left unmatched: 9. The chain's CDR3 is CASSPYPDRGDTEAFF. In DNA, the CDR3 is TGTGCCAGCTCACCCTACCCCGACAGGGGTGACACTGAAGCTTTCTTT.

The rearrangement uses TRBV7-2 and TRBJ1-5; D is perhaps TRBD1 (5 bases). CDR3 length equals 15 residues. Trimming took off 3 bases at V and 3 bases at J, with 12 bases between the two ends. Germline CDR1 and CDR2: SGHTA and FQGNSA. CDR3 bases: TGTGCCAGCAGCTTTGGGGCTCGGATCAATCAGCCCCAGCATTTT. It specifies CASSFGARINQPQHF.

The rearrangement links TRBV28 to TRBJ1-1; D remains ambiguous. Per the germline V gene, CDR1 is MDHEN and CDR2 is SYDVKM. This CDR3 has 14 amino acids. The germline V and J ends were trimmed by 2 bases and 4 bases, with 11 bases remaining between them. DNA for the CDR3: TGTGCCAGCAGTTTACGGAGAGAGGGCACTGAAGCTTTCTTT. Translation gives CASSLRREGTEAFF. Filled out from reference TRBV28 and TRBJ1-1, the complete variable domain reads DVKVTQSSRYLVKRTGEKVFLECVQDMDHENMFWYRQDPGLGLRLIYFSYDVKMKEKGDIPEGYSVSREKKERFSLILESASTNQTSMYLCASSLRREGTEAFFGQGTRLTVV.

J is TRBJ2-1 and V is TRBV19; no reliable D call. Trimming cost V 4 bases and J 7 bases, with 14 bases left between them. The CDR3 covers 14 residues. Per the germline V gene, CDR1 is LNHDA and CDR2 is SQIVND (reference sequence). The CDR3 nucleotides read TGTGCCAGTAGTACCCCGGATGTAGGGAATGAGCAGTTCTTC. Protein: CASSTPDVGNEQFF.

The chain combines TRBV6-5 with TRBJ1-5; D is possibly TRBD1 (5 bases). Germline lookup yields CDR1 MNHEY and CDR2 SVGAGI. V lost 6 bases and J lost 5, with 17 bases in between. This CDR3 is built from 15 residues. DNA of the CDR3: TGTGCCAGCAGCCCCGGGGACGGGAGTTATCAGCCCCAGCATTTT. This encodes CASSPGDGSYQPQHF.

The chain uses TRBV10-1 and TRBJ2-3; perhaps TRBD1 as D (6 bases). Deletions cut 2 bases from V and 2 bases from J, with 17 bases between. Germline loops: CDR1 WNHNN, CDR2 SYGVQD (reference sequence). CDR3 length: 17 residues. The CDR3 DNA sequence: TGCGCCAGCAGTGAGGGTCCCGGGACAACGAACACAGATACGCAGTATTTT. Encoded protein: CASSEGPGTTNTDTQYF.

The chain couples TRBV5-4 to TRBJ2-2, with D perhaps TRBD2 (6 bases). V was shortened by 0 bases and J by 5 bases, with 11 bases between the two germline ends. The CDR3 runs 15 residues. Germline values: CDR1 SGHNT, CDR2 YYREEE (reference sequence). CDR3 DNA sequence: TGTGCCAGCAGCTTGGGGGGACTTACAACCGGGGAGCTGTTTTTT. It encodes CASSLGGLTTGELFF.

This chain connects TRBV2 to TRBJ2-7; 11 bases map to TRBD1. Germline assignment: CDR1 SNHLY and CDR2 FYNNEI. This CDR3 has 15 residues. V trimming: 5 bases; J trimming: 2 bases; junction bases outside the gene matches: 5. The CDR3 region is CASSPPGQGAYEQYF. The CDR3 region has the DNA TGTGCCAGCAGTCCTCCGGGACAGGGGGCCTACGAGCAGTACTTC.

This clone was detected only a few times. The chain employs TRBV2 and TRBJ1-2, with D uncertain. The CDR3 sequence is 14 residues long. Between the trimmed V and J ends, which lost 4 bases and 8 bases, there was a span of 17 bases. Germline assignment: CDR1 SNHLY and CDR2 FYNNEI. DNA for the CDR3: TGTGCCAGCAGTGGGAGCCAGCTCTTAGAGGGCTACACCTTC. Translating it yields CASSGSQLLEGYTF.

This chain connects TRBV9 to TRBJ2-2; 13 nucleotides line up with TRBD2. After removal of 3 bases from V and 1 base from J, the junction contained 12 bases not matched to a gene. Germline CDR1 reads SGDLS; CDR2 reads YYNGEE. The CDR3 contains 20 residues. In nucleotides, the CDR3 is TGTGCCAGCAGCGCCTCACCGGGACTAGCGGGGACCCAGAACACCGGGGAGCTGTTTTTT. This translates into CASSASPGLAGTQNTGELFF.

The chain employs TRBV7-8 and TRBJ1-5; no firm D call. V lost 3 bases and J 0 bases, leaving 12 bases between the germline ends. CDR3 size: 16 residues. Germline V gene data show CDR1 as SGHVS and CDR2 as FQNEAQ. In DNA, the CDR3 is TGTGCCAGCAGCTTGGGTAGGGCTTATAGCAATCAGCCCCAGCATTTT. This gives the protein CASSLGRAYSNQPQHF.

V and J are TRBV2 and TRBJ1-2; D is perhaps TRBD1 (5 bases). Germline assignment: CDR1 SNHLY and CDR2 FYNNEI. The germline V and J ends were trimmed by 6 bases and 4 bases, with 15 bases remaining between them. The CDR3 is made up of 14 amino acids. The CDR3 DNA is TGTGCCAGCAGGGTACCCAGGGAGGGCTATGGCTACACCTTC. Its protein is CASRVPREGYGYTF.

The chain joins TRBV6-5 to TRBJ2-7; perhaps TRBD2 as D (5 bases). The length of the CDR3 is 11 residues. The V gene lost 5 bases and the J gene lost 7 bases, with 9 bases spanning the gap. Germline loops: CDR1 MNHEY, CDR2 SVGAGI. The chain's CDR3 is CASSSRGEQYF. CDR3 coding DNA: TGTGCCAGCAGTAGCCGGGGAGAGCAGTACTTC.

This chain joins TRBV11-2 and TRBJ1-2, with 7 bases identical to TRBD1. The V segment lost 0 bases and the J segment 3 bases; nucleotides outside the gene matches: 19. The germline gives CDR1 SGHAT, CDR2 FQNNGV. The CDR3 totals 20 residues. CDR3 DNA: TGTGCCAGCAGCTTAGACCTAGGAACCGGGACAGCGCCTCTTCACTATGGCTACACCTTC. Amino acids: CASSLDLGTGTAPLHYGYTF.

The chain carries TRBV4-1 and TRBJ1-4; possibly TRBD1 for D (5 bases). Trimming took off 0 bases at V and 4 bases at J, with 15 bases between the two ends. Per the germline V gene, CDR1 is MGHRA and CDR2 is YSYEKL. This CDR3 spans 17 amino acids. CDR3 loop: CASSQEGGRQFNEKLFF. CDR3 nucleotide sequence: TGCGCCAGCAGCCAAGAGGGGGGGAGGCAGTTTAATGAAAAACTGTTTTTT.

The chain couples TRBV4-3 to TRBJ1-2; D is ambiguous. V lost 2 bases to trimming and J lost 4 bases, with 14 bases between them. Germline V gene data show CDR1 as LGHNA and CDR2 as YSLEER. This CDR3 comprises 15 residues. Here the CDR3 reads CASSQPQAGLYGYTF. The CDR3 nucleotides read TGCGCCAGCAGCCAACCCCAAGCGGGCCTCTATGGCTACACCTTC.

This CDR3 reads CASSLGLAGAGASYNEQFF. The DNA of the CDR3 is TGTGCCAGCAGCTTAGGACTAGCGGGAGCGGGAGCCTCCTACAATGAGCAGTTCTTC. The chain links TRBV5-4 to TRBJ2-1; 13 bases map to TRBD2. V shed 2 bases, J shed 0 bases, and the junction held 8 bases outside the gene matches. Germline-derived CDR1 and CDR2 are SGHNT and YYREEE (reference sequence). This CDR3 is built from 19 residues.

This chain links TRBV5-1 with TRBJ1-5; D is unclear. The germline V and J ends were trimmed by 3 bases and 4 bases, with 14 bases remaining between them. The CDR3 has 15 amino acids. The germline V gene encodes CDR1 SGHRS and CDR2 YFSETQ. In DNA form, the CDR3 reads TGCGCCAGCAGCTCGGGGAAGGGTGGGAATCAGCCCCAGCATTTT. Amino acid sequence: CASSSGKGGNQPQHF.

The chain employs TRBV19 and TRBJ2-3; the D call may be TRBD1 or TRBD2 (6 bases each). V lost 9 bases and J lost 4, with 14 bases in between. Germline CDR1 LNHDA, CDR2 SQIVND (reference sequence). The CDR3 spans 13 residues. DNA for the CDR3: TGTGCCAGCACGGTTGGGGGGCCAGATACGCAGTATTTT. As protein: CASTVGGPDTQYF.